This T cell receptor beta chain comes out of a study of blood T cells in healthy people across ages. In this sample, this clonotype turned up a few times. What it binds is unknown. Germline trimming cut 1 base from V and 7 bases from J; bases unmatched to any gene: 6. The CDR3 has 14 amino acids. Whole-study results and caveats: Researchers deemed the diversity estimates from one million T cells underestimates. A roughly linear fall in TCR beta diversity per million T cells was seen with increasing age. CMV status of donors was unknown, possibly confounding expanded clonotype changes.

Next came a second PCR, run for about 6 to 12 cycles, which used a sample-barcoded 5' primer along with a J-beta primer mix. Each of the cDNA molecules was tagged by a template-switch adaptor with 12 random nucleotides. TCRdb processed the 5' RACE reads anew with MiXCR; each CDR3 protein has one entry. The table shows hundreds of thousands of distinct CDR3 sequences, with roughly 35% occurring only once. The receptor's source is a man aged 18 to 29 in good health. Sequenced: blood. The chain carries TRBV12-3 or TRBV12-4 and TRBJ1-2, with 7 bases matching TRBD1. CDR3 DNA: TGTGCCAGCAGTTTAGAGGGGGGACAGTTTGGCTACACCTTC. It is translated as CASSLEGGQFGYTF.